The TCR beta chain described here comes from a study of sequential checkpoint blockade in melanoma. Assay: immunoSEQ multiplex PCR; the TCRdb copy retains only in-frame clones and omits some. Among some 10,000 clones listed, roughly 72% were seen once. Germline CDR1 LNHNV, CDR2 YYDKDF (reference sequence). V gave up 5 bases and J gave up 6 bases, with 11 bases separating them. The CDR3 is made up of 13 amino acids. The treatment denotes: randomized to nivolumab then ipilimumab (arm A) or the reverse (arm B). The chain has TRBV15 and TRBJ2-4; a possible D gene is TRBD1 (5 bases). Sample: CD8+ T cells sorted from blood (inferred from file names), taken from a patient given nivolumab and ipilimumab in sequence. The receptor was isolated from a human donor with melanoma. For the CDR3, the DNA is TGTGCCACCAGCGGCCCTCAGGGAAACATTCAGTACTTC. This encodes CATSGPQGNIQYF.